This entry lists 11 T cell receptor beta chains sequenced from one sample in a study of PD-1 blockade in classical Hodgkin lymphoma. Assay: immunoSEQ multiplex PCR; the TCRdb copy retains only in-frame clones and omits some. Of 20,000 to 25,000 clones listed, 60% to 75% were seen once; the top ten hold 15% to 20%. Time point specified: cycle 4 day 1 (C4D1), after 6 weeks of nivolumab. Each patient experienced a relapse that followed autologous stem cell transplantation, and brentuximab vedotin exposure varied. Source: peripheral blood mononuclear cells (PBMCs), taken before the fourth cycle of nivolumab. The receptors originated from a human donor with classical Hodgkin lymphoma.

V gene TRBV7-9 combines with J gene TRBJ2-5; possible D gene TRBD1, 6 bases. The germline V and J ends were trimmed by 4 bases and 4 bases, with 16 bases remaining between them. CDR3 size: 15 residues. Per germline, CDR1 SEHNR and CDR2 FQNEAQ (reference sequence). CDR3 in DNA: TGTGCCAGCAGCTCCAAACAGGGTTTGTTAGAGACCCAGTACTTC. This translates into CASSSKQGLLETQYF.

This chain joins TRBV28 and TRBJ2-2, with TRBD2 as a possible D gene (5 bases). Trimming cost V 1 base and J 7 bases, with 13 bases left between them. The CDR3 sequence is 15 residues long. CDR1 is MDHEN, CDR2 SYDVKM, per germline. The CDR3 nucleotides are TGTGCCAGCAGTTTATTACTGGTCGGGGTCGGGGAGCTGTTTTTT. Encoded protein: CASSLLLVGVGELFF.

The chain uses TRBV2 and TRBJ1-1; 9 positions match TRBD1. J was trimmed by 8 bases and V by 6 bases; bases with no gene match: 7. The CDR3 consists of 13 residues. Germline V CDR1 and CDR2: SNHLY, FYNNEI. The CDR3 protein is CASSTPGTGEAFF. In DNA, the CDR3 is TGTGCCAGCAGCACCCCCGGGACAGGGGAAGCTTTCTTT.

This clone was seen a few times. The J gene is TRBJ1-2, the V gene TRBV11-3, with 9 bases matching TRBD1. The germline V gene has CDR1 SGHNT and CDR2 YENEEA. There are 13 residues in the CDR3. The ends lost 5 bases at V and 8 bases at J; junction bases unmatched: 6. The CDR3 loop is CASSPGTGLGYTF. The CDR3 DNA is TGTGCCAGCAGCCCGGGGACAGGGCTAGGCTACACCTTC.

The chain uses TRBV6-4 and TRBJ1-2; the D gene is possibly TRBD1 (5 bases). The CDR3 consists of 14 residues. Trimming took off 7 bases at V and 1 base at J, with 13 bases between the two ends. CDR1 is MRHNA, CDR2 SNTAGT, per germline. The CDR3 sequence: CASTHRQSNYGYTF. CDR3 DNA: TGTGCCAGCACCCACCGACAGAGTAACTATGGCTACACCTTC.

This chain joins TRBV7-9 and TRBJ2-1; 10 positions agree with TRBD2. V shed 2 bases, J shed 0 bases, and the junction held 10 bases outside the gene matches. The CDR3 is 19 residues long. From germline, CDR1 is SEHNR and CDR2 FQNEAQ (reference sequence). The CDR3 is CASSLSQTSGRSSYNEQFF. Here the CDR3 DNA reads TGTGCCAGCAGCTTAAGTCAGACTAGCGGGCGGAGCTCCTACAATGAGCAGTTCTTC.

This chain uses TRBV19 with TRBJ2-3; D possibly corresponds to TRBD2 (5 bases). This CDR3 has 15 residues. Per germline, CDR1 LNHDA and CDR2 SQIVND (reference sequence). The V end was cut by 1 base, the J end by 5 bases, with 13 bases between. This chain's CDR3 is CASSIGTRWEDTQYF. DNA for the CDR3: TGTGCCAGTAGTATAGGGACTCGCTGGGAAGATACGCAGTATTTT.

Only a few counts were recorded for this clone. The chain has TRBV7-6 and TRBJ1-2; TRBD1 is a possible D gene (6 bases). With 1 base removed from V and 2 bases from J, the gap between germline ends came to 11 bases. Germline V gene sequence: CDR1 SGHVS, CDR2 FNYEAQ. The length of the CDR3 is 15 residues. The CDR3 here is CASSLVGGKNYGYTF. CDR3 DNA sequence: TGTGCCAGCAGCTTAGTGGGGGGCAAGAACTATGGCTACACCTTC.

This clone has a handful of counts. The rearrangement links TRBV30 to TRBJ2-7; 9 bases line up with TRBD1. This CDR3 is 13 amino acids long. V gave up 5 bases and J gave up 4 bases; unmatched junction bases: 6. CDR1 and CDR2 from the germline V gene are GTSNPN and SVGIG (reference sequence). The CDR3 protein is CAWGTGNVYEQYF. CDR3 in DNA: TGTGCCTGGGGGACAGGGAACGTTTACGAGCAGTACTTC.

The chain combines TRBV28 with TRBJ1-4, with a weak D call TRBD1 (6 bases). The CDR3 loop spans 15 amino acids. Looked up from germline, CDR1 is MDHEN and CDR2 is SYDVKM. V was clipped by 8 bases and J by 3 bases, with 16 bases between them. The CDR3 reads CASLSSGAANEKLFF. The CDR3, as DNA: TGTGCCAGCTTAAGTTCGGGGGCAGCTAATGAAAAACTGTTTTTT. The full variable domain, completed using reference TRBV28 and TRBJ1-4, is DVKVTQSSRYLVKRTGEKVFLECVQDMDHENMFWYRQDPGLGLRLIYFSYDVKMKEKGDIPEGYSVSREKKERFSLILESASTNQTSMYLCASLSSGAANEKLFFGSGTQLSVL.

The chain is built from TRBV5-1 and TRBJ1-6; the match to TRBD1 covers 9 bases. V trimming: 3 bases; J trimming: 10 bases; junction bases outside the gene matches: 5. Per germline, CDR1 SGHRS and CDR2 YFSETQ. The CDR3 has 14 residues. CDR3 sequence reads: CASSSGTGSSPLHF. The CDR3 coding sequence is TGCGCCAGCAGCTCCGGGACAGGGAGCTCACCCCTCCACTTT.